The source of this TCR beta chain is a study of T cells in Graves' hyperthyroidism and ophthalmopathy. Study results and limitations: Blood held most thyroid clonotypes expanded above 0.001 frequency.

With duration under 3 months, ophthalmopathy was active: Clinical Activity Score at least 3, NOSPECS at least 4. There were TCR beta CDR3 regions amplified from RNA transcripts. In the first-round RT-PCR of the TCR CDR3, the HTBI primer set was used. TCRdb reprocessed the multiplex PCR reads with MiXCR, giving one entry per CDR3 protein. The data show fewer than 650,000 distinct CDR3 sequences, 14% to 15% seen once. This clonotype was seen at least ten times. Its antigen is not known. The specimen was blood. This clonotype was sampled from a woman aged 40 to 50 with Graves' ophthalmopathy.

The CDR3: CASTLRGTSGRGYEQYF. The CDR3, as DNA: TGTGCCAGCACCCTAAGAGGGACTAGCGGGAGGGGCTACGAGCAGTACTTC. The V call is TRBV7-8, the J call TRBJ2-7, with 16 bases aligning to TRBD2. V dropped 7 bases and J dropped 3; count of bases not matched to a gene: 9. The CDR3 is made up of 17 amino acids. The germline CDR1 and CDR2 sequences are SGHVS and FQNEAQ.